This TCR beta chain was sequenced for a study of T cells expressing NK-cell markers. On the study more broadly: In the group of eight sequenced donors, seven were HCMV-seropositive and one was seronegative.

Each CDR3 protein gets one entry in TCRdb, which reprocessed the 5' RACE reads and gives no DNA. Its table lists a few hundred thousand distinct CDR3 sequences. The CDR3 length is 18 residues. Material: blood T cells: a sorted CD56 or NKG2C T cell subset, CD4+ or CD8+ T cells, or bulk PBMC T cells (not recorded which). The receptor's source is a young man in good health. This chain connects TRBV12-3 or TRBV12-4 to TRBJ1-1; TCRdb's D call, TRBD1, is unchecked because there is no DNA. The CDR3 is CASSFFVGGTGENTEAFF.